The source of this T cell receptor (beta chain) is a study of blood T cells in healthy people across ages. Whole-study results and caveats: Calculation of diversity from one million T cells yielded estimates considered to be underestimates. Roughly linear age-related decline in beta diversity appeared, significant by age approximately 43.

This clonotype was observed a few times. The antigen is not known. V lost 0 bases and J 0 bases, leaving 7 bases between the germline ends. The germline V gene has CDR1 SGHRS and CDR2 YFSETQ. The CDR3 sequence is 14 residues long. For the second PCR, which ran for about 6 to 11 cycles, a sample-barcoded 5' primer and a J-beta primer mix were used. Each TCR beta cDNA got a 12-nucleotide random molecular identifier. TCRdb ran MiXCR on the 5' RACE reads and lists one entry per CDR3 protein. This table has under 800,000 distinct CDR3 sequences, 20% to 25% appearing once. The rearrangement links TRBV5-1 to TRBJ2-7; possibly TRBD2 for D (5 bases). This receptor was taken from a man between 65 and 85 years old in good health. Sequencing was performed on blood. The CDR3 loop is CASSLAGNSYEQYF. Written as DNA, the CDR3 is TGCGCCAGCAGCTTGGCCGGGAACTCCTACGAGCAGTACTTC.